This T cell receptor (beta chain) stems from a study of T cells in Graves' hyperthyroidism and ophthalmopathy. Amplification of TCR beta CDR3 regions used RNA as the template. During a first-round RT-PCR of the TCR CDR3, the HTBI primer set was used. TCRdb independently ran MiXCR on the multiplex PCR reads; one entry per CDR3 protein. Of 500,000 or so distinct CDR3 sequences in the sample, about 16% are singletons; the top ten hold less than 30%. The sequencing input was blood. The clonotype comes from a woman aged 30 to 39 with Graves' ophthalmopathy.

Here the CDR3 DNA reads TGTGCCAGCAGCTCTAGGGGATCTCTTGAGCAGTACTTC. Translated, it gives CASSSRGSLEQYF. The V call is TRBV7-6, the J call TRBJ2-7; TRBD1 might be the D (5 bases). Trimming removed 4 bases at V and 7 bases at J, with 14 bases between. CDR3 length equals 13 residues. Germline CDR1 is SGHVS and CDR2 is FNYEAQ.